This T cell receptor (beta chain) came from a study of T cells expressing NK-cell markers. General study points: Certain NKG2C+ T cell clones were expanded, and their HCMV specificity remained unclear.

Germline CDR1 and CDR2: SGHVS and FQNEAQ. The CDR3 runs 15 residues. With respect to this clonotype: What it binds is not known.

TCRdb re-called the 5' RACE reads; one entry per CDR3 protein, DNA not given. The sample spans roughly 180,000 distinct CDR3 sequences; the ten largest clones claim 15% to 20%. Input material: blood T cells: a sorted CD56 or NKG2C T cell subset, CD4+ or CD8+ T cells, or bulk PBMC T cells (not recorded which). This chain uses TRBV7-8 with TRBJ2-1; the D gene TCRdb calls, TRBD1, cannot be checked with no DNA. This TCR came from a woman between 18 and 69 years old in good health. CDR3 protein: CASSLSGGGPYEQFF.